This is a list of T cell receptor beta chains from one sample in a study of blood T cell repertoires in COVID-19. Here immunoSEQ multiplex PCR was the method, and the copy in TCRdb shows in-frame clones only, minus some. The sample lists fewer than 700,000 clones; roughly 89% were seen once. Source material: peripheral blood. The receptors were sampled from a woman aged 50 to 65 with COVID-19, enrolled during active disease. CDR3s include the opening cysteine and the closing phenylalanine or tryptophan. A D gene is named only where the DNA matches it firmly. Not every row has a clone size; where given, it reads once, few, many or a size class.

v_call: TRBV10-3
d_call: TRBD2
j_call: TRBJ2-7
clone_size: .
cdr3_aa: CAISGGPYYEQYF
cdr3_nt: TGTGCTATCAGCGGGGGGCCTTACTACGAGCAGTACTTC

v_call: TRBV19
d_call: .
j_call: TRBJ2-1
clone_size: many
cdr3_aa: CASSPTTGYNEQFF
cdr3_nt: TGTGCCAGTAGTCCTACAACAGGGTACAATGAGCAGTTCTTC

v_call: TRBV4-1
d_call: .
j_call: TRBJ1-4
clone_size: .
cdr3_aa: CASSQKESVANEKLFF
cdr3_nt: TGCGCCAGCAGCCAAAAGGAGTCGGTGGCTAATGAAAAACTGTTTTTT

v_call: TRBV19
d_call: TRBD1
j_call: TRBJ1-1
clone_size: .
cdr3_aa: CASRRRTGEGTEAFF
cdr3_nt: TGTGCCAGTAGACGTAGGACAGGGGAGGGCACTGAAGCTTTCTTT

v_call: TRBV10-1
d_call: .
j_call: TRBJ2-3
clone_size: .
cdr3_aa: CASSLDTTSTDTQYF
cdr3_nt: TGCGCCAGCAGTCTCGACACCACTAGCACAGATACGCAGTATTTT

v_call: TRBV6-5
d_call: .
j_call: TRBJ1-1
clone_size: .
cdr3_aa: CASSRQESEAFF
cdr3_nt: TGTGCCAGCAGTCGACAGGAGAGTGAAGCTTTCTTT

v_call: TRBV5-1
d_call: TRBD1
j_call: TRBJ1-1
clone_size: .
cdr3_aa: CASSLATGGSEAFF
cdr3_nt: TGCGCCAGCAGCTTGGCAACAGGGGGCTCTGAAGCTTTCTTT

v_call: TRBV24-1
d_call: .
j_call: TRBJ2-1
clone_size: .
cdr3_aa: CATSGSAAQYNEQFF
cdr3_nt: TGTGCCACCAGTGGAAGCGCAGCGCAGTACAATGAGCAGTTCTTC

v_call: TRBV19
d_call: .
j_call: TRBJ1-2
clone_size: .
cdr3_aa: CASTPQGDYGYTF
cdr3_nt: TGTGCCAGTACCCCCCAGGGTGACTATGGCTACACCTTC

v_call: TRBV11-2
d_call: .
j_call: TRBJ2-7
clone_size: .
cdr3_aa: CASTLEAGQHYEQYF
cdr3_nt: TGTGCCAGCACCCTCGAGGCAGGGCAGCACTACGAGCAGTACTTC

v_call: TRBV9
d_call: TRBD2
j_call: TRBJ2-5
clone_size: .
cdr3_aa: CASSLSTSGAQETQYF
cdr3_nt: TGTGCCAGCAGCCTTTCGACTAGCGGGGCCCAAGAGACCCAGTACTTC

v_call: TRBV11-1
d_call: TRBD2
j_call: TRBJ2-1
clone_size: .
cdr3_aa: CASSLVGGVPGEQFF
cdr3_nt: TGTGCCAGCAGCTTAGTCGGGGGGGTTCCAGGCGAGCAGTTCTTC

v_call: TRBV12-3/TRBV12-4
d_call: .
j_call: TRBJ2-2
clone_size: .
cdr3_aa: CASSRLDTGELFF
cdr3_nt: TGTGCCAGCAGTCGACTGGACACCGGGGAGCTGTTTTTT

v_call: TRBV11-2
d_call: .
j_call: TRBJ1-1
clone_size: .
cdr3_aa: CASSLQQGTEAFF
cdr3_nt: TGTGCCAGCAGCTTACAACAGGGCACTGAAGCTTTCTTT

v_call: TRBV6-5
d_call: TRBD1
j_call: TRBJ2-7
clone_size: .
cdr3_aa: CASSYDRDPNEQYF
cdr3_nt: TGTGCCAGCAGTTACGACAGGGACCCCAACGAGCAGTACTTC

v_call: TRBV3-1/TRBV3-2
d_call: .
j_call: TRBJ1-1
clone_size: .
cdr3_aa: CASSKEDTEAFF
cdr3_nt: TGTGCCAGCTCCAAAGAGGACACTGAAGCTTTCTTT

v_call: TRBV5-1
d_call: .
j_call: TRBJ1-4
clone_size: .
cdr3_aa: CASSFREDNEKLFF
cdr3_nt: TGCGCCAGCAGCTTTCGAGAGGATAATGAAAAACTGTTTTTT

v_call: TRBV4-1
d_call: .
j_call: TRBJ2-7
clone_size: .
cdr3_aa: CASSLNGGSYEQYF
cdr3_nt: TGCGCCAGCAGCCTAAATGGGGGCAGCTACGAGCAGTACTTC

v_call: TRBV5-1
d_call: TRBD2
j_call: TRBJ2-3
clone_size: .
cdr3_aa: CASSSSGSTDTQYF
cdr3_nt: TGCGCCAGCAGCTCTAGCGGATCCACAGATACGCAGTATTTT

v_call: TRBV3-1/TRBV3-2
d_call: .
j_call: TRBJ2-1
clone_size: .
cdr3_aa: CASSQDQGTHYNEQFF
cdr3_nt: TGTGCCAGCAGCCAAGATCAGGGGACGCATTACAATGAGCAGTTCTTC

v_call: TRBV12-5
d_call: TRBD1
j_call: TRBJ2-7
clone_size: .
cdr3_aa: CASVTAGGYEQYF
cdr3_nt: TGTGCTAGTGTGACAGCAGGGGGCTACGAGCAGTACTTC

v_call: TRBV2
d_call: .
j_call: TRBJ1-1
clone_size: .
cdr3_aa: CASIPSPGRTEAFF
cdr3_nt: TGTGCCAGCATCCCATCCCCGGGGAGGACTGAAGCTTTCTTT

v_call: TRBV11-2
d_call: TRBD1
j_call: TRBJ2-7
clone_size: .
cdr3_aa: CASKTGHSSYEQYF
cdr3_nt: TGTGCCAGCAAGACAGGGCATAGCTCCTACGAGCAGTACTTC

v_call: TRBV7-2
d_call: .
j_call: TRBJ2-1
clone_size: .
cdr3_aa: CASRRRGEQFF
cdr3_nt: TGTGCCAGCAGACGACGGGGGGAGCAGTTCTTC

v_call: TRBV5-6
d_call: TRBD1
j_call: TRBJ2-5
clone_size: .
cdr3_aa: CASSHRGRETQYF
cdr3_nt: TGTGCCAGCAGCCACAGGGGACGAGAGACCCAGTACTTC

v_call: TRBV5-4
d_call: .
j_call: TRBJ2-7
clone_size: once
cdr3_aa: CASSPRTEEQYF
cdr3_nt: TGTGCCAGCAGCCCCCGGACAGAAGAGCAGTACTTC

v_call: TRBV9
d_call: TRBD1
j_call: TRBJ1-2
clone_size: once
cdr3_aa: CASSEITGGPGYTF
cdr3_nt: TGTGCCAGCAGCGAAATTACAGGGGGCCCGGGCTACACCTTC

v_call: TRBV4-1
d_call: .
j_call: TRBJ2-7
clone_size: .
cdr3_aa: CASSRRDSNVSSYEQYF
cdr3_nt: TGCGCCAGCAGCCGCCGGGACTCGAATGTTAGCTCCTACGAGCAGTACTTC

v_call: TRBV5-6
d_call: .
j_call: TRBJ1-5
clone_size: .
cdr3_aa: CASSLSPTGQPQHF
cdr3_nt: TGTGCCAGCAGCTTGAGCCCCACTGGTCAGCCCCAGCATTTT

v_call: TRBV11-2
d_call: .
j_call: TRBJ2-3
clone_size: .
cdr3_aa: CASSLVPGIKVPTDTQYF
cdr3_nt: TGTGCCAGCAGCCTAGTACCGGGGATCAAAGTCCCCACAGATACGCAGTATTTT

v_call: TRBV15
d_call: TRBD1
j_call: TRBJ1-2
clone_size: .
cdr3_aa: CATSPRQGAGGYTF
cdr3_nt: TGTGCCACCAGCCCTCGGCAGGGGGCGGGTGGCTACACCTTC

v_call: TRBV4-2
d_call: .
j_call: TRBJ1-2
clone_size: once
cdr3_aa: CASSQESARVYGYTF
cdr3_nt: TGTGCCAGCAGCCAAGAATCTGCCAGGGTCTATGGCTACACCTTC

v_call: TRBV6-5
d_call: TRBD1
j_call: TRBJ2-7
clone_size: .
cdr3_aa: CASGAGDRGYEQYF
cdr3_nt: TGTGCCAGCGGGGCCGGGGACAGGGGATACGAGCAGTACTTC

v_call: TRBV7-9
d_call: .
j_call: TRBJ1-2
clone_size: .
cdr3_aa: CASSQSGDGQFYGYTF
cdr3_nt: TGTGCCAGCAGCCAGTCAGGTGATGGACAGTTCTATGGCTACACCTTC

v_call: TRBV7-9
d_call: .
j_call: TRBJ2-6
clone_size: .
cdr3_aa: CASSLFTGGANVLTF
cdr3_nt: TGTGCCAGCAGCTTATTTACGGGTGGGGCCAACGTCCTGACTTTC

v_call: TRBV7-9
d_call: TRBD1
j_call: TRBJ1-2
clone_size: .
cdr3_aa: CASSPRPGTDNYGYTF
cdr3_nt: TGTGCCAGCAGCCCCCGCCCGGGGACAGATAACTATGGCTACACCTTC

v_call: TRBV6-1
d_call: .
j_call: TRBJ1-2
clone_size: .
cdr3_aa: CASSEWSGNGEPLFYGYTF
cdr3_nt: TGTGCCAGCAGTGAATGGAGTGGAAACGGCGAACCTCTCTTCTATGGCTACACCTTC

v_call: TRBV2
d_call: TRBD1
j_call: TRBJ2-5
clone_size: .
cdr3_aa: CASRGGGETQYF
cdr3_nt: TGTGCCAGCAGAGGGGGCGGGGAGACCCAGTACTTC

v_call: TRBV27
d_call: .
j_call: TRBJ2-7
clone_size: .
cdr3_aa: CATLYRGRSYEQYF
cdr3_nt: TGTGCCACCCTATACCGCGGCCGGAGCTACGAGCAGTACTTC

v_call: TRBV28
d_call: .
j_call: TRBJ1-2
clone_size: .
cdr3_aa: CATLRAPSYGYTF
cdr3_nt: TGTGCCACCTTGCGGGCTCCCAGCTATGGCTACACCTTC

v_call: TRBV6-5
d_call: TRBD1
j_call: TRBJ2-3
clone_size: .
cdr3_aa: CASTITGGTDTQYF
cdr3_nt: TGTGCCAGCACCATTACAGGGGGCACAGATACGCAGTATTTT

v_call: TRBV9
d_call: .
j_call: TRBJ1-2
clone_size: .
cdr3_aa: CASSPSHSGYTF
cdr3_nt: TGTGCCAGCAGCCCATCTCACAGCGGCTACACCTTC

v_call: TRBV6-1
d_call: TRBD1
j_call: TRBJ1-5
clone_size: .
cdr3_aa: CASSDRDRNNQPQHF
cdr3_nt: TGTGCCAGCAGTGACCGGGACAGAAACAATCAGCCCCAGCATTTT

v_call: TRBV24-1
d_call: .
j_call: TRBJ1-4
clone_size: few
cdr3_aa: CATFLDSLWEKLFF
cdr3_nt: TGTGCCACCTTCCTGGACAGTCTCTGGGAAAAACTGTTTTTT

v_call: TRBV6-6
d_call: .
j_call: TRBJ2-1
clone_size: once
cdr3_aa: CASSYSGVEYNEQFF
cdr3_nt: TGTGCCAGCAGTTACTCCGGGGTGGAGTACAATGAGCAGTTCTTC

v_call: TRBV2
d_call: .
j_call: TRBJ1-1
clone_size: .
cdr3_aa: CASSERGQTEAFF
cdr3_nt: TGTGCCAGCAGTGAACGCGGACAAACTGAAGCTTTCTTT

v_call: TRBV27
d_call: .
j_call: TRBJ1-5
clone_size: once
cdr3_aa: CASSFGGDGPQHF
cdr3_nt: TGTGCCAGCAGTTTTGGGGGGGATGGACCCCAGCATTTT

v_call: TRBV5-1
d_call: .
j_call: TRBJ1-1
clone_size: .
cdr3_aa: CASSLTIPGGTEAFF
cdr3_nt: TGCGCCAGCAGCTTGACCATCCCGGGGGGTACTGAAGCTTTCTTT

v_call: TRBV3-1/TRBV3-2
d_call: .
j_call: TRBJ1-1
clone_size: .
cdr3_aa: CASSQGIRRANTEAFF
cdr3_nt: TGTGCCAGCAGCCAAGGAATTCGCCGCGCAAACACTGAAGCTTTCTTT

v_call: TRBV2
d_call: TRBD1
j_call: TRBJ1-4
clone_size: once
cdr3_aa: CASSTGALNEKLFF
cdr3_nt: TGTGCCAGCAGTACAGGGGCCCTTAATGAAAAACTGTTTTTT

v_call: TRBV27
d_call: TRBD2
j_call: TRBJ2-1
clone_size: .
cdr3_aa: CATRPASGGADNEQFF
cdr3_nt: TGTGCCACCCGCCCCGCGAGCGGGGGGGCGGACAATGAGCAGTTCTTC

v_call: TRBV19
d_call: .
j_call: TRBJ1-1
clone_size: .
cdr3_aa: CASSMIVNTEAFF
cdr3_nt: TGTGCCAGTAGTATGATAGTGAACACTGAAGCTTTCTTT

v_call: TRBV10-1
d_call: .
j_call: TRBJ1-1
clone_size: .
cdr3_aa: CASSESGISEAFF
cdr3_nt: TGCGCCAGCAGTGAGTCGGGCATTTCTGAAGCTTTCTTT

v_call: TRBV5-4
d_call: .
j_call: TRBJ2-3
clone_size: once
cdr3_aa: CASSFQGADTQYF
cdr3_nt: TGTGCCAGCAGTTTTCAGGGTGCAGATACGCAGTATTTT